These 27 T cell receptor beta chains were sequenced from one sample in a study of blood T cells in healthy people across ages. A second PCR of about 7 to 12 cycles used a sample-barcoded 5' primer and a J-beta primer mix. TCRdb reprocessed the 5' RACE reads with MiXCR, giving one entry per CDR3 protein. This table holds over a million distinct CDR3 sequences, under 55% found once. The sample consisted of blood. All receptors come from a woman aged 18-29 years in good health.

The sample holds a few counts of this clonotype. The chain recombines TRBV9 with TRBJ1-2; 8 positions match TRBD1. The CDR3 spans 13 residues. Trimming at V came to 0 bases and at J to 8 bases, leaving 3 bases not matched to a gene. Germline V gene lookup returns CDR1 SGDLS and CDR2 YYNGEE. DNA of the CDR3: TGTGCCAGCAGCGTAGGTCAGGGGGCCGGCTACACCTTC. This encodes CASSVGQGAGYTF. The full variable domain, rest sourced from reference TRBV9 and TRBJ1-2, is DSGVTQTPKHLITATGQRVTLRCSPRSGDLSVYWYQQSLDQGLQFLIQYYNGEERAKGNILERFSAQQFPDLHSELNLSSLELGDSALYFCASSVGQGAGYTFGSGTRLTVV.

In this sample, this clonotype turned up a few times. The V call is TRBV6-5, the J call TRBJ2-7; 8 nucleotides line up with TRBD2. CDR3 length: 16 amino acids. Germline CDR1 and CDR2: MNHEY and SVGAGI. Unmatched junction bases numbered 10, after V lost 6 bases and J lost 0 bases. The CDR3 DNA reads TGTGCCAGCAGACCTACCGGGGGGGCTTTCTCCTACGAGCAGTACTTC. Amino acids: CASRPTGGAFSYEQYF.

The gene calls are TRBV6-2 or TRBV6-3 and TRBJ2-2; 14 positions agree with TRBD2. There are 17 residues in the CDR3. Germline V gives CDR1 MNHEY, CDR2 SVGEGT. After removal of 9 bases from V and 0 bases from J, the junction contained 6 bases not matched to a gene. The CDR3 spells CASSTSGRDANTGELFF. The CDR3 nucleotides read TGTGCCAGTTCGACTAGCGGGAGGGACGCGAACACCGGGGAGCTGTTTTTT.

The J gene is TRBJ2-5, the V gene TRBV2, with D unresolved. The germline gives CDR1 SNHLY, CDR2 FYNNEI. Trimming removed 3 bases at V and 9 bases at J, with 14 bases between. The CDR3 totals 13 residues. CDR3 in amino acids: CASSDGQVTAQYF. The CDR3 DNA sequence: TGTGCCAGCAGTGACGGGCAGGTGACGGCCCAGTACTTC.

With regard to this clonotype: One end of the junction varies from germline; a read error may be responsible. The V and J genes are TRBV25-1 and TRBJ1-4; D gene ambiguous. CDR3 length equals 16 residues. Per the germline V gene, CDR1 is MGHDK and CDR2 is SYGVNS. For the CDR3, the DNA is TGTGCCAACAGTGTGTTCTACAGCTCAACTAATGAAAAACTGTTTTTT. This sequence encodes CANSVFYSSTNEKLFF.

This clonotype was detected a few times. The chain carries TRBV7-9 and TRBJ2-1; D call uncertain. Germline V gene data show CDR1 as SEHNR and CDR2 as FQNEAQ (reference sequence). There are 11 residues in the CDR3. This chain's CDR3 is CSGQNYNEQFF. The CDR3 nucleotides are TGTAGTGGGCAGAACTACAATGAGCAGTTCTTC.

This clonotype has more than one count but fewer than ten. This chain connects TRBV10-3 to TRBJ2-1, with D possibly matching TRBD2 (6 bases). Germline assignment: CDR1 ENHRY and CDR2 SYGVKD. V was shortened by 3 bases and J by 9 bases, with 9 bases between the two germline ends. The CDR3 contains 12 residues. The CDR3 here is CAISETGAEQFF. The CDR3 DNA reads as TGTGCCATCAGTGAAACGGGAGCTGAGCAGTTCTTC.

This clonotype turned up a few times. The V call is TRBV2, the J call TRBJ2-4; D might be TRBD1 (6 bases). The J call is uncertain, as TRBJ2-7 better fits the DNA end. The CDR3 contains 16 residues. In germline, CDR1 is SNHLY, CDR2 FYNNEI. CDR3 DNA sequence: TGTGCCAGCAGACGAATCCGACGGACAGCTTCCTACGAGCAGTACTTC. It specifies CASRRIRRTASYEQYF.

Regarding this clonotype: A read error may be the cause here, since a much bigger clone is one base away. The V call is TRBV2, the J call TRBJ2-7; maybe TRBD1 (6 bases). CDR1 SNHLY and CDR2 FYNNEI come from the germline V gene. Trimming took off 6 bases at V and 3 bases at J, with 9 bases between the two ends. The CDR3 contains 12 residues. The CDR3 bases are TGTGCCAGCAGGCGGACAGTCTACGAGCAGTACTTC. It encodes CASRRTVYEQYF.

V usage is TRBV24-1 and J usage is TRBJ1-4, with 9 bases identical to TRBD1. The CDR3 is 15 residues long. J gave up 11 bases and V 4 bases, and 10 bases lay outside the gene matches. Germline loops: CDR1 KGHDR, CDR2 SFDVKD. The CDR3 sequence is CATSDSGQGPKKLFF. Here the CDR3 DNA reads TGTGCCACCAGTGACTCGGGACAGGGCCCGAAGAAACTGTTTTTT.

The rearrangement links TRBV7-2 to TRBJ2-1, with 7 positions matching TRBD2. The CDR3 contains 16 residues. The V gene end was trimmed by 5 bases and the J gene end by 5 bases; junction bases not matched to a gene: 12. Germline V CDR1 and CDR2: SGHTA, FQGNSA. This CDR3 is CASSRRGRAGDNEQFF. In nucleotides, the CDR3 is TGTGCCAGCAGCCGGAGGGGCCGGGCGGGAGACAATGAGCAGTTCTTC.

This clonotype has ten or more counts. V gene TRBV6-2 or TRBV6-3 combines with J gene TRBJ1-2; D remains ambiguous. The V gene's germline CDR1 is MNHEY and CDR2 SVGEGT. The CDR3 runs 14 residues. The ends were cut back, 3 bases at V and 0 bases at J, with 8 bases in the middle. CDR3 amino acids: CASSYGGTNYGYTF. CDR3 nucleotide sequence: TGTGCCAGCAGTTATGGAGGGACTAACTATGGCTACACCTTC.

This clonotype has only a few counts. The J gene is TRBJ1-5, the V gene TRBV6-5; D not certain. The CDR3 length is 16 residues. Germline lookup yields CDR1 MNHEY and CDR2 SVGAGI. V was cut by 2 bases and J by 0 bases, with 11 bases left in between. CDR3 in amino acids: CASSYRGIDSNQPQHF. The CDR3 bases are TGTGCCAGCAGTTACAGAGGGATCGATAGCAATCAGCCCCAGCATTTT.

This clonotype was observed a handful of times. The chain has TRBV10-3 and TRBJ1-6; D gene uncertain. CDR1 and CDR2 (germline): ENHRY, SYGVKD. With 6 bases removed from V and 10 bases from J, the gap between germline ends came to 10 bases. This CDR3 contains 12 residues. CDR3 in DNA: TGTGCCATCAGCACAACAAGCTCACCCCTCCACTTT. Translation: CAISTTSSPLHF.

The chain links TRBV24-1 to TRBJ2-2; D is ambiguous. Looked up from germline, CDR1 is KGHDR and CDR2 is SFDVKD. The CDR3 consists of 14 residues. Trimming took 4 bases from V and 0 from J, leaving 5 bases between them. This CDR3 is CATSEPPNTGELFF. The CDR3 DNA sequence: TGTGCCACCAGTGAACCCCCGAACACCGGGGAGCTGTTTTTT.

The rearrangement joins TRBV12-3 or TRBV12-4 to TRBJ1-6, with 9 bases aligning to TRBD1. The CDR3 runs to 14 residues. Trimming at V came to 4 bases and at J to 6 bases, leaving 1 base not matched to a gene. CDR3 protein: CASSWGQGNSPLHF. The CDR3 DNA reads TGTGCCAGCAGTTGGGGACAGGGTAATTCACCCCTCCACTTT.

The chain has TRBV21-1 and TRBJ1-1. TRBV21-1 is a recognized pseudogene. There are 15 residues in the CDR3. The CDR3 sequence: CASSKEAEPNTEAFF. The CDR3 coding sequence is TGTGCCAGCAGCAAAGAGGCAGAGCCGAACACTGAAGCTTTCTTT.

This clonotype was detected once. V usage is TRBV20-1 and J usage is TRBJ2-7; D is perhaps TRBD1 (5 bases). CDR1 is DFQATT, CDR2 SNEGSKA, per germline (reference sequence). This CDR3 contains 15 residues. The V end lost 6 bases, the J end lost 3 bases, and 21 bases lay between the germline ends. DNA of the CDR3: TGCAGTGCCGCCGACGACAGTATCTCCCTCTACGAGCAGTACTTC. As protein: CSAADDSISLYEQYF.

The gene calls are TRBV6-2 or TRBV6-3 and TRBJ1-2; D uncertain. The V and J ends lost 6 bases and 2 bases respectively, with 19 bases between them. This CDR3 is 16 amino acids long. Per the germline V gene, CDR1 is MNHEY and CDR2 is SVGEGT. DNA for the CDR3: TGTGCCAGCAGCTCCCTCCGGGGTGGGCGCAACTATGGCTACACCTTC. It is translated as CASSSLRGGRNYGYTF.

The chain employs TRBV7-2 and TRBJ2-1, with D tentatively TRBD1 (6 bases). In germline, CDR1 is SGHTA, CDR2 FQGNSA. V was trimmed by 5 bases and J by 8 bases, leaving 22 bases between them. The CDR3 is 16 residues long. The DNA of the CDR3 is TGTGCCAGCAGCCCAATGGGGGCTGGGAGCGCGGATGAGCAGTTCTTC. Translation: CASSPMGAGSADEQFF.

This rearrangement joins TRBV15 to TRBJ1-1; D remains ambiguous. CDR3 length: 15 amino acids. CDR1 is LNHNV and CDR2 is YYDKDF in the germline V gene (reference sequence). The ends were cut back, 0 bases at V and 2 bases at J, with 10 bases in the middle. The CDR3 nucleotides are TGTGCCACCAGCAGAGAGGGCGTCAGTAACACTGAAGCTTTCTTT. Translating gives CATSREGVSNTEAFF.

V usage is TRBV27 and J usage is TRBJ2-1; 13 bases agree with TRBD2. The V segment lost 4 bases and the J segment 1 base; nucleotides outside the gene matches: 4. The CDR3 loop spans 17 amino acids. Germline V CDR1 and CDR2: MNHEY, SMNVEV (reference sequence). This CDR3 reads CASSWGTSGVSYNEQFF. The CDR3 coding sequence is TGTGCCAGCAGTTGGGGGACTAGCGGGGTTTCCTACAATGAGCAGTTCTTC.

Details on this clonotype: A junction end diverges from the germline sequence, so it may reflect a read error. The chain recombines TRBV9 with TRBJ1-4, with TRBD1 as a possible D gene (5 bases). The CDR3 consists of 16 residues. From germline, CDR1 is SGDLS and CDR2 YYNGEE. The CDR3 sequence: CASSVAGGGEGEKPFF. The DNA for the CDR3 is TGTGCCAGCAGCGTAGCCGGTGGGGGGGAAGGTGAAAAACCGTTTTTT.

This clonotype was counted only a few times. The chain joins TRBV10-3 to TRBJ1-6; TRBD1 matches 7 bases. There are 14 residues in the CDR3. The V segment lost 10 bases and the J segment 7 bases; nucleotides outside the gene matches: 10. The germline gives CDR1 ENHRY, CDR2 SYGVKD. The CDR3 region is CATSRDSLNSPLHF. The CDR3 DNA reads TGTGCCACTTCCCGGGACAGCCTCAATTCACCCCTCCACTTT.

V gene TRBV4-1 combines with J gene TRBJ2-3, with unresolved D. Trimming took 1 base from V and 2 from J, leaving 7 bases between them. This CDR3 has 14 residues. The V gene's germline CDR1 is MGHRA and CDR2 YSYEKL. As DNA, the CDR3 is TGCGCCAGCAGCCAAGCGCTCCCCACAGATACGCAGTATTTT. This sequence encodes CASSQALPTDTQYF.

This clonotype was recorded at least ten times. The chain links TRBV7-2 to TRBJ2-7, with TRBD1 as a possible D gene (6 bases). This CDR3 has 15 amino acids. The germline V gene encodes CDR1 SGHTA and CDR2 FQGNSA. V lost 6 bases and J lost 2, with 17 bases in between. The CDR3 DNA reads TGTGCCAGCAGTCTAGGAACAGGGAATGCCTACGAGCAGTACTTC. This codes for CASSLGTGNAYEQYF.

In its sample, this clonotype was seen once. The chain couples TRBV20-1 to TRBJ1-4, with unresolved D. Trimming stripped 6 bases from V and 7 bases from J, with 15 bases between. The CDR3 is made up of 13 amino acids. Per germline, CDR1 DFQATT and CDR2 SNEGSKA (reference sequence). CDR3: CSARDDGFEKLFF. The CDR3 DNA reads TGCAGTGCACGAGATGACGGATTTGAAAAACTGTTTTTT.